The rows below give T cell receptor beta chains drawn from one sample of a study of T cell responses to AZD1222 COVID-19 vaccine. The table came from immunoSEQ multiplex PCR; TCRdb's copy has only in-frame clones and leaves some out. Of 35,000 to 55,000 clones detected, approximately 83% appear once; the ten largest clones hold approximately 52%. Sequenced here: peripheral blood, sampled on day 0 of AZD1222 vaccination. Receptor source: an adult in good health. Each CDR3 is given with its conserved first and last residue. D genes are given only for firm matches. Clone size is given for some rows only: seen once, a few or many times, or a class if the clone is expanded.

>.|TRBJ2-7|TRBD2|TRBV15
TGTGCCACCAGCAGAGTCCCGGGGGGGGTCTACGAGCAGTACTTC
CATSRVPGGVYEQYF
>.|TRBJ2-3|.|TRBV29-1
TGCAGCGTTGATGGTCCAGCGGACACAGATACGCAGTATTTT
CSVDGPADTDTQYF
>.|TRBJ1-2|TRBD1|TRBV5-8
TGTGCCGGGGGAGACAGGGTCTATGGCTACACCTTC
CAGGDRVYGYTF
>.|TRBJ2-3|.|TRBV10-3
TGTGCCATCAGTGAGTCGAAAATGGCAGATACGCAGTATTTT
CAISESKMADTQYF
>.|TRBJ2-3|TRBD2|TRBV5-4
TGTGCCAGCAGCTTCACCCCTAGCGGTTACACAGATACGCAGTATTTT
CASSFTPSGYTDTQYF
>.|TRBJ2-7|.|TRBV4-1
TGCGCCAGCAGCCAAGATGGGCAGGGACGGATGGAGCAGTACTTC
CASSQDGQGRMEQYF
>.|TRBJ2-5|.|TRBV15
TGTGCCACCAGCAGGCAAAGGGAGACCCAGTACTTC
CATSRQRETQYF
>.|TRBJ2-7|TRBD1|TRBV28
TGTGCCAGCAGTTCATCCGGGACAGAAGAGTACGAGCAGTACTTC
CASSSSGTEEYEQYF
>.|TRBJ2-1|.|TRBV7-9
TGTGCCAGCAGCTTAGCGGGAGCACCCAATGAGCAGTTCTTC
CASSLAGAPNEQFF
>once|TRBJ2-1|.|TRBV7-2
TGTGCCAGCAGCTTAGGGGGCAGTAACAATGAGCAGTTCTTC
CASSLGGSNNEQFF
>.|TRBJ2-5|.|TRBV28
TGTGCCAGCAGTCGGGCGGAACAAGAGACCCAGTACTTC
CASSRAEQETQYF
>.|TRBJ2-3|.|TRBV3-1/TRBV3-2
TGTGCCAGCAGAAATAGCGGAACTAGCACAGATACGCAGTATTTT
CASRNSGTSTDTQYF
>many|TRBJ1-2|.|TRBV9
TGTGCCAGCAGCGCCGGGGGCTCCTATGGCTACACCTTC
CASSAGGSYGYTF
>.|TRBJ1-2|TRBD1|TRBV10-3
TGTGCCATCAGTGACCCGACAGGGGCCGACTATGGCTACACCTTC
CAISDPTGADYGYTF
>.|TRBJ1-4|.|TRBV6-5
TGTGCCAGCAGTCCTGACATGGGGGGTAATGAAAAACTGTTTTTT
CASSPDMGGNEKLFF
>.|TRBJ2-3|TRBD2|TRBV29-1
TGCAGCGTTGTGGGACTAGCGGGGACTACCCCCACTAGCACAGATACGCAGTATTTT
CSVVGLAGTTPTSTDTQYF
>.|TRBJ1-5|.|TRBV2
TGTGCCAGCGGACGGAGCAATCAGCCCCAGCATTTT
CASGRSNQPQHF
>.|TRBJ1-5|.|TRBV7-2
TGTGCCAGCAGCTCCGTCGATGGTGGTCAGCCCCAGCATTTT
CASSSVDGGQPQHF
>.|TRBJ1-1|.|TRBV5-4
TGTGCCAGCAGTCTTGCCGGGGGCCTTCGCGGAGCTTTCTTT
CASSLAGGLRGAFF
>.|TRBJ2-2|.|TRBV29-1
TGCAGCGTGAGGAGGGGACTGGCGAACACCGGGGAGCTGTTTTTT
CSVRRGLANTGELFF
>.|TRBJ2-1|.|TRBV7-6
TGTGCCAGCAGCTTAGAACGGGGGTGGAATGAGCAGTTCTTC
CASSLERGWNEQFF
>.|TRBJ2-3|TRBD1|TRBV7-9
TGTGCCAGCAGCCCGGGACAGGGTACTAGCACAGATACGCAGTATTTT
CASSPGQGTSTDTQYF